What follows are 24 T cell receptor beta chains derived from one specimen sequenced in a study of Ad26.COV2.S vaccination and SARS-CoV-2 variants. Sequencing used immunoSEQ multiplex PCR; TCRdb keeps in-frame clones, though not all of them. The sample yields roughly 270,000 clones, about 87% seen once. Described treatment: around 19 received Ad26.COV2.S at low or high dose, single or two shots; about five received placebo; per-sample allocation not given. It was on day 63 after the first vaccine or placebo injection that samples were taken. The source material was peripheral blood, sampled in a trial of Ad26.COV2.S vaccine versus placebo. These receptors were collected from a person aged 18 to 59 who received the Ad26.COV2.S COVID-19 vaccine or a placebo.

In its sample, this clone was seen a few times. The chain recombines TRBV29-1 with TRBJ1-1; D is possibly TRBD1 (5 bases). The CDR3 covers 13 residues. Trimming removed 7 bases at V and 3 bases at J, with 15 bases between. Germline CDR1 is SQVTM and CDR2 is ANQGSEA. The CDR3 bases are TGCAGCGCCGCAGGGAAGGGGTACACTGAAGCTTTCTTT. Encoded protein: CSAAGKGYTEAFF.

This clone turned up a few times. The chain employs TRBV30 and TRBJ1-3, with 11 bases identical to TRBD1. This CDR3 region has 16 residues. V was pared by 8 bases and J by 4 bases, with 13 bases of the junction left unmatched. Germline values: CDR1 GTSNPN, CDR2 SVGIG (reference sequence). CDR3: CAGRSDRGLSGNTIYF. CDR3 DNA: TGTGCCGGACGATCGGACAGGGGGCTCTCGGGAAACACCATATATTTT.

This clone was found a few times. The chain has TRBV2 and TRBJ1-1; D is unresolved. Per germline, CDR1 SNHLY and CDR2 FYNNEI. Trimming stripped 1 base from V and 7 bases from J, with 16 bases between. The CDR3 totals 15 residues. CDR3 sequence (DNA): TGTGCCAGCAGTGAAGGCGGGGTAGGGATTAATGAAGCTTTCTTT. Residues: CASSEGGVGINEAFF. Looking up the rest from reference TRBV2 and TRBJ1-1 gives the full variable domain: EPEVTQTPSHQVTQMGQEVILRCVPISNHLYFYWYRQILGQKVEFLVSFYNNEISEKSEIFDDQFSVERPDGSNFTLKIRSTKLEDSAMYFCASSEGGVGINEAFFGQGTRLTVV.

This chain uses TRBV10-1 with TRBJ1-3; 7 nucleotides match TRBD1. The CDR3 runs 14 residues. Germline CDR1 is WNHNN and CDR2 is SYGVQD (reference sequence). V lost 5 bases and J lost 4; bases outside the gene matches: 5. CDR3 bases: TGCGCCAGCAGTCCACAGGGGATCGGAAACACCATATATTTT. It is translated as CASSPQGIGNTIYF.

The sample holds a few counts of this clone. This chain joins TRBV4-2 and TRBJ1-1; 9 bases line up with TRBD1. CDR1 and CDR2 (germline): LGHNA, YNFKEQ. V shed 4 bases and J 3 bases; nucleotides not matched to a gene: 3. CDR3 size: 14 residues. The CDR3 DNA sequence: TGTGCCAGCAGCCCTAGACAGGGGGACACTGAAGCTTTCTTT. Translated: CASSPRQGDTEAFF.

The chain carries TRBV5-1 and TRBJ1-1; tentative D call: TRBD1 (5 bases). Trimming took 2 bases from V and 0 from J, leaving 8 bases between them. This CDR3 region has 14 residues. Germline values: CDR1 SGHRS, CDR2 YFSETQ. The CDR3 loop is CASSFGGVNTEAFF. For the CDR3, the DNA is TGCGCCAGCAGCTTCGGGGGAGTGAACACTGAAGCTTTCTTT.

This clone showed up many times. The chain has TRBV7-2 and TRBJ1-2; D remains ambiguous. Per the germline V gene, CDR1 is SGHTA and CDR2 is FQGNSA. This CDR3 contains 14 residues. Trimming left V 1 base short and J 6 bases short, with 12 bases between. The CDR3 sequence is CASSLGRREDGYTF. CDR3 bases: TGTGCCAGCAGCTTAGGGCGCCGAGAGGATGGCTACACCTTC.

V is TRBV25-1 and J is TRBJ1-6, with TRBD1 matching over 7 bases. Germline-derived CDR1 and CDR2 are MGHDK and SYGVNS. J was trimmed by 11 bases and V by 6 bases; bases with no gene match: 4. This CDR3 spans 12 amino acids. The DNA for the CDR3 is TGTGCCAGCAGAGCAGGGGGAGCACCCCTCCACTTT. Translating it yields CASRAGGAPLHF.

The rearrangement links TRBV7-2 to TRBJ2-7; unclear D gene. Germline V gives CDR1 SGHTA, CDR2 FQGNSA. The V and J ends lost 1 base and 6 bases respectively, with 10 bases between them. The CDR3 extends over 13 amino acids. CDR3 region: CASSLGDSFEQYF. In DNA, the CDR3 is TGTGCCAGCAGCTTAGGAGATAGCTTCGAGCAGTACTTC. Together with reference TRBV7-2 and TRBJ2-7, the CDR3 gives the full variable domain: GAGVSQSPSNKVTEKGKDVELRCDPISGHTALYWYRQSLGQGLEFLIYFQGNSAPDKSGLPSDRFSAERTGGSVSTLTIQRTQQEDSAVYLCASSLGDSFEQYFGPGTRLTVT.

The chain couples TRBV25-1 to TRBJ2-7; D perhaps matches TRBD2 (5 bases). V shed 1 base and J shed 7 bases, with 14 bases lying between them. The CDR3 length is 14 residues. The germline CDR1 and CDR2 sequences are MGHDK and SYGVNS. CDR3 sequence: CASSEFSGLAEQYF. The CDR3 nucleotides read TGTGCCAGCAGTGAATTTTCGGGGTTAGCGGAGCAGTACTTC.

CDR3 nucleotides: TGTGCCAGCAGCTTAGTGCTAGCGGGAGGGTCTAGAGATACGCAGTATTTT. It specifies CASSLVLAGGSRDTQYF. This chain links TRBV7-2 with TRBJ2-3; 12 bases are shared with TRBD2. The CDR3 totals 17 residues. The germline gives CDR1 SGHTA, CDR2 FQGNSA. Trimming removed 1 base from V and 5 bases from J; junction bases left unmatched: 7.

This chain connects TRBV7-9 to TRBJ2-7; D remains ambiguous. The CDR3 has 14 residues. Germline CDR1 reads SEHNR; CDR2 reads FQNEAQ (reference sequence). The V and J ends lost 1 base and 1 base respectively, with 8 bases between them. The CDR3 coding sequence is TGTGCCAGCAGCTTAGGCTTGTCGTCCTACGAGCAGTACTTC. It translates to CASSLGLSSYEQYF.

V gene TRBV7-9 combines with J gene TRBJ2-1; 12 nucleotides align to TRBD2. The CDR3 runs to 16 residues. Germline CDR1 reads SEHNR; CDR2 reads FQNEAQ (reference sequence). Trimming cost V 1 base and J 5 bases; bases outside gene matches: 3. CDR3 nucleotides: TGTGCCAGCAGCTTAGAGAGACTAGCGGGGGACAATGAGCAGTTCTTC. Protein: CASSLERLAGDNEQFF.

CDR3 bases: TGCAGCGTGGGTAGCCTCGGGCAGAACCCCTGGGAGACCCAGTACTTC. Encoded protein: CSVGSLGQNPWETQYF. The chain combines TRBV29-1 with TRBJ2-5; no reliable D call. Trimming shortened V by 6 bases and J by 5 bases, and 25 bases separated the two germline ends. The CDR3 has 16 residues. Germline loops: CDR1 SQVTM, CDR2 ANQGSEA.

This chain connects TRBV30 to TRBJ1-1, with a tentative D call TRBD1 (6 bases). V lost 3 bases and J 0 bases, leaving 17 bases between the germline ends. Germline V gene sequence: CDR1 GTSNPN, CDR2 SVGIG (reference sequence). The length of the CDR3 is 16 residues. For the CDR3, the DNA is TGTGCCTGGAGACCCGCACAGGGATTTATGAACACTGAAGCTTTCTTT. Translated, it gives CAWRPAQGFMNTEAFF.

The chain couples TRBV11-2 to TRBJ2-7; the match to TRBD1 covers 12 bases. CDR3 length: 15 amino acids. The germline CDR1 and CDR2 sequences are SGHAT and FQNNGV. V lost 5 bases and J lost 8; bases outside the gene matches: 10. CDR3 in amino acids: CASSQWDRGPAQQYF. DNA of the CDR3: TGTGCCAGCAGCCAATGGGACAGGGGGCCAGCACAGCAGTACTTC.

The J gene is TRBJ2-5, the V gene TRBV5-6, with 14 bases that match TRBD2. Per germline, CDR1 SGHDT and CDR2 YYEEEE. V gave up 3 bases and J gave up 2 bases; unmatched junction bases: 3. The CDR3 contains 16 residues. The CDR3 nucleotides read TGTGCCAGCAGCTCTTGGACTAGCGGGGGGCAAGAGACCCAGTACTTC. It yields the protein CASSSWTSGGQETQYF.

The rearrangement uses TRBV2 and TRBJ2-7, with TRBD1 matching 7 bases. The CDR3 covers 12 residues. Losses at the gene ends were 2 bases for V and 5 bases for J; bases not matched to a gene: 0. Germline V gene sequence: CDR1 SNHLY, CDR2 FYNNEI. The CDR3 DNA reads TGTGCCAGCAGTGAACAGGGGGACGAGCAGTACTTC. It is translated as CASSEQGDEQYF.

The chain couples TRBV5-1 to TRBJ2-7; 7 positions match TRBD2. CDR3 length: 15 amino acids. Germline lookup yields CDR1 SGHRS and CDR2 YFSETQ. V lost 2 bases, J lost 2 bases, and 7 bases stayed unmatched. The CDR3 is CASSLGGSRTYEQYF. CDR3 coding DNA: TGCGCCAGCAGCTTAGGCGGGAGTAGGACCTACGAGCAGTACTTC.

The chain carries TRBV19 and TRBJ1-5; D is uncertain. V was clipped by 7 bases and J by 0 bases, with 13 bases between them. CDR3 length equals 15 residues. Germline lookup yields CDR1 LNHDA and CDR2 SQIVND (reference sequence). The CDR3 DNA sequence: TGTGCCAGTACCGACGTGGGGAATAGCAATCAGCCCCAGCATTTT. It specifies CASTDVGNSNQPQHF.

The rearrangement uses TRBV4-3 and TRBJ2-1, with 11 bases fitting TRBD2. Germline CDR1 is LGHNA and CDR2 is YSLEER. V gave up 3 bases and J gave up 3 bases; unmatched junction bases: 16. The CDR3 has 20 residues. The CDR3 protein is CASSHPSSVTSGEIYNEQFF. In DNA, the CDR3 is TGCGCCAGCAGCCATCCATCTTCCGTGACTAGCGGGGAAATCTACAATGAGCAGTTCTTC.

This chain uses TRBV25-1 with TRBJ2-2, with D maybe TRBD2 (7 bases). The CDR3 has 14 amino acids. In germline, CDR1 is MGHDK, CDR2 SYGVNS. V lost 6 bases and J lost 8, with 16 bases in between. CDR3 region: CASRGGQKSGELFF. CDR3 bases: TGTGCCAGCAGGGGGGGGCAGAAATCTGGGGAGCTGTTTTTT.

V is TRBV7-8 and J is TRBJ2-1; 9 bases line up with TRBD2. The CDR3 runs to 18 residues. Germline V gene lookup returns CDR1 SGHVS and CDR2 FQNEAQ. V dropped 5 bases and J dropped 0; count of bases not matched to a gene: 11. The DNA for the CDR3 is TGTGCCAGCAGCCCCGTAGCGGGAGCGACACCCTCCTACAATGAGCAGTTCTTC. As protein: CASSPVAGATPSYNEQFF. Full variable domain (remainder filled in from reference TRBV7-8 and TRBJ2-1): GAGVSQSPRYKVAKRGQDVALRCDPISGHVSLFWYQQALGQGPEFLTYFQNEAQLDKSGLPSDRFFAERPEGSVSTLKIQRTQQEDSAVYLCASSPVAGATPSYNEQFFGPGTRLTVL.

The chain has TRBV5-8 and TRBJ2-1; D remains ambiguous. From germline, CDR1 is SGHTS and CDR2 YDEGEE. Trimming pared 2 bases from V and 10 bases from J, leaving 13 bases between. The CDR3 sequence is 13 residues long. CDR3 in amino acids: CASSFGHSGEQFF. The CDR3 DNA follows: TGTGCCAGCAGCTTCGGTCATTCCGGGGAGCAGTTCTTC.